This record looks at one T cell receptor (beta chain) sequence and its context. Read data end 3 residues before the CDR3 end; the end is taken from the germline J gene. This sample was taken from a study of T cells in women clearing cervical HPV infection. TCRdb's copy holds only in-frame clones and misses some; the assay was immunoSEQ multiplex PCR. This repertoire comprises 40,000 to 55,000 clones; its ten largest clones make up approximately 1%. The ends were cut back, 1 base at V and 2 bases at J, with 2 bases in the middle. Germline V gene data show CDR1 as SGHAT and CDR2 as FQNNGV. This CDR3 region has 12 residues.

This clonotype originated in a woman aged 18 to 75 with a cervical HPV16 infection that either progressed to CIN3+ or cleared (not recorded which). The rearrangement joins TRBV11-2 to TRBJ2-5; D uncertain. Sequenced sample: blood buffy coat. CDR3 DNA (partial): TGTGCCAGCAGCTTAGCACAAGAGACC. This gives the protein CASSLAQET. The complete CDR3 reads CASSLAQETQYF.